This TCR beta chain came from a study of monozygotic twins with inflammatory bowel disease. The CDR3 sequence is 14 residues long. CDR1 is SGHRS, CDR2 YFSETQ, per germline. One entry per CDR3 protein, without DNA, is what TCRdb gives after re-calling the 5' RACE reads. Its table records about 160,000 distinct CDR3 sequences. General study results and limits: Sharing of clonotypes with others was lower in IBD patients than in healthy twins, and this was especially so with disease activity. A single strong IBD-associated signal or clonotype was not supported by the findings. No difference in repertoire similarity was seen between concordant and discordant twins, possibly because power was limited.

On this clonotype: Its antigen remains unknown.

The TCR was taken from a human donor with ulcerative colitis or Crohn's disease, or a healthy co-twin of an affected twin (not recorded which). This chain uses TRBV5-1 with TRBJ2-7. Sample: blood. The CDR3: CASSFGLSSYEQYF. Full variable domain (remainder filled in from reference TRBV5-1 and TRBJ2-7): KAGVTQTPRYLIKTRGQQVTLSCSPISGHRSVSWYQQTPGQGLQFLFEYFSETQRNKGNFPGRFSGRQFSNSRSEMNVSTLELGDSALYLCASSFGLSSYEQYFGPGTRLTVT.